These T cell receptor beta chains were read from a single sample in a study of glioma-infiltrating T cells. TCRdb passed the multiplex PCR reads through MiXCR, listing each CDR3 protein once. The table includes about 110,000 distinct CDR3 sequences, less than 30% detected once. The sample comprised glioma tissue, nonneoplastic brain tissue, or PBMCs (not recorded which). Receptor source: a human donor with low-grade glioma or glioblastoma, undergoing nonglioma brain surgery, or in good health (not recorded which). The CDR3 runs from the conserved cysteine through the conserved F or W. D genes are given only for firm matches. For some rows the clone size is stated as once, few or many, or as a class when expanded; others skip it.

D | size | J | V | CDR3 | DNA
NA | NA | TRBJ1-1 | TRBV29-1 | CSAGNTEAFF | TGCAGCGCTGGGAACACTGAAGCTTTCTTT
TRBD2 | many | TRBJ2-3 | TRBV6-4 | CASSDSSRGRYADTQYF | TGTGCCAGCAGTGACTCTTCTCGCGGGAGGTATGCAGATACGCAGTATTTT
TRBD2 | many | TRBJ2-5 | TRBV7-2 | CASSTLAGVHLGETQYF | TGTGCCAGCAGCACACTAGCGGGGGTCCACCTCGGAGAGACCCAGTACTTC
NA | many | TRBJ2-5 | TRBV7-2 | CASSLIRSETQYF | TGTGCCAGCAGCTTAATCAGGTCGGAGACCCAGTACTTC
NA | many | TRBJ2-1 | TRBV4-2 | CASSHQPSSSYNEQFF | TGTGCCAGCAGCCATCAACCCTCGAGCTCCTACAATGAGCAGTTCTTC
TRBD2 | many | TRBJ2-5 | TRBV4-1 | CASSQDPGTSATQYF | TGCGCCAGCAGCCAAGACCCCGGGACTAGCGCGACCCAGTACTTC
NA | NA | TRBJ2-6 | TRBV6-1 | CASRLAGTSGANVLTF | TGTGCCAGCAGACTAGCCGGGACCTCTGGGGCCAACGTCCTGACTTTC
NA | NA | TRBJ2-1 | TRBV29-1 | CSVPGDRYNEQFF | TGCAGCGTTCCAGGGGACCGCTACAATGAGCAGTTCTTC
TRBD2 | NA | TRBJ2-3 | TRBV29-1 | CSAGSGGGADMQYF | TGCAGCGCTGGTAGCGGGGGGGGGGCAGATATGCAGTATTTT
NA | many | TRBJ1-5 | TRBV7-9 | CASSVQGGNQPQHF | TGTGCCAGCAGTGTTCAGGGAGGCAATCAGCCCCAGCATTTT
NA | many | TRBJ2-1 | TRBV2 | CASAGYTEGSYNEQFF | TGTGCCAGCGCAGGGTATACAGAAGGCTCCTACAATGAGCAGTTCTTC
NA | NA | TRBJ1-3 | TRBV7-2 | CASNLRSANTIYF | TGTGCCAGCAACCTCAGGAGTGCAAACACCATATATTTT
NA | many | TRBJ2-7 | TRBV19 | CASSHLFEQYF | TGTGCCAGTAGTCATCTTTTCGAGCAGTACTTC
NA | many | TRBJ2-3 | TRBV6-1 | CASSWGQAADTQYF | TGTGCCAGCAGTTGGGGCCAGGCCGCAGATACGCAGTATTTT
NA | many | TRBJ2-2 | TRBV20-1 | CSARKRSYTGELFF | TGCAGTGCTAGAAAGCGCAGTTACACCGGGGAGCTGTTTTTT
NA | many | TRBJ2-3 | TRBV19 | CASSIPGGVDTQYF | TGTGCCAGTAGTATTCCGGGCGGTGTCGATACGCAGTATTTT
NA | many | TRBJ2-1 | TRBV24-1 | CATSDFGGDYNEQFF | TGTGCCACCAGTGACTTCGGGGGAGATTACAATGAGCAGTTCTTC
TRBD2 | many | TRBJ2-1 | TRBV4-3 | CASSQEGLAGDEQFF | TGCGCCAGCAGCCAAGAGGGACTAGCAGGCGATGAGCAGTTCTTC
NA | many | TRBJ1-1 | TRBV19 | CASKLMNTEAFF | TGTGCCAGTAAACTTATGAACACTGAAGCTTTCTTT
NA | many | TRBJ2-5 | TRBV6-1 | CASCQSLETQYF | TGTGCCAGCTGCCAAAGTTTGGAGACCCAGTACTTC
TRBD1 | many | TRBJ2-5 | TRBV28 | CASSLPGQGAQTQYF | TGTGCCAGCAGTTTACCGGGACAGGGGGCACAGACCCAGTACTTC
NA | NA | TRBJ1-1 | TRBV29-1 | CSVEPGGNTEAFF | TGCAGCGTTGAGCCCGGAGGGAACACTGAAGCTTTCTTT
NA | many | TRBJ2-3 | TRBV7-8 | CASSLDGGASTDTQYF | TGTGCCAGCAGCTTAGACGGCGGGGCGAGCACAGATACGCAGTATTTT
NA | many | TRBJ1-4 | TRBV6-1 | CASSSRDMGKLFF | TGTGCCAGCAGCTCACGGGACATGGGGAAACTGTTTTTT
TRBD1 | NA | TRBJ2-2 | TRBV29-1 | CSVTGGTGELFF | TGCAGCGTTACAGGGGGCACCGGGGAGCTGTTTTTT
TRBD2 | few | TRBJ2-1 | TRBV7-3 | CASSLIGAGGSDNEQFF | TGTGCCAGCAGCTTAATTGGGGCGGGGGGGAGTGACAATGAGCAGTTCTTC
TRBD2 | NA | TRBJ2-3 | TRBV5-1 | CASSLARGLAGNTQYF | TGCGCCAGCAGCTTGGCCCGGGGACTAGCGGGGAATACGCAGTATTTT
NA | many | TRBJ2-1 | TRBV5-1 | CASSFEGVYEQFF | TGCGCCAGCAGCTTCGAAGGGGTCTATGAGCAGTTCTTC
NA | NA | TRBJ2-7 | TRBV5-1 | CASSWGPVDEQYF | TGCGCCAGCAGCTGGGGACCCGTGGATGAGCAGTACTTC
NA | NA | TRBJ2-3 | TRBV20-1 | CSPQVGGGTQYF | TGCAGTCCCCAAGTCGGGGGAGGTACGCAGTATTTT
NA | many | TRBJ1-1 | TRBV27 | CASSGGGRYTEAFF | TGTGCCAGCTCTGGAGGGGGACGGTACACTGAAGCTTTCTTT
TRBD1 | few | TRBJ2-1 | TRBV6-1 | CASSYGTGDAYNEQFF | TGTGCCAGCAGTTACGGGACAGGGGACGCCTACAATGAGCAGTTCTTC
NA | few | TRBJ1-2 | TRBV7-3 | CASSLMSGTNYGYTF | TGTGCCAGCAGCCTGATGTCGGGAACCAACTATGGCTACACCTTC
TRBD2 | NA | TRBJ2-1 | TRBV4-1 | CASSQGASGSWDEQFF | TGCGCCAGCAGCCAAGGGGCCAGCGGGAGTTGGGATGAGCAGTTCTTC
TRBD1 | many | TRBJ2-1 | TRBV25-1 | CASSAPSTGNEQFF | TGTGCCAGCAGTGCCCCTTCGACAGGGAATGAGCAGTTCTTC
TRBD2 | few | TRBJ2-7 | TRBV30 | CAWSVRLARSSYEQYF | TGTGCCTGGAGTGTACGACTAGCGCGTAGCTCCTACGAGCAGTACTTC